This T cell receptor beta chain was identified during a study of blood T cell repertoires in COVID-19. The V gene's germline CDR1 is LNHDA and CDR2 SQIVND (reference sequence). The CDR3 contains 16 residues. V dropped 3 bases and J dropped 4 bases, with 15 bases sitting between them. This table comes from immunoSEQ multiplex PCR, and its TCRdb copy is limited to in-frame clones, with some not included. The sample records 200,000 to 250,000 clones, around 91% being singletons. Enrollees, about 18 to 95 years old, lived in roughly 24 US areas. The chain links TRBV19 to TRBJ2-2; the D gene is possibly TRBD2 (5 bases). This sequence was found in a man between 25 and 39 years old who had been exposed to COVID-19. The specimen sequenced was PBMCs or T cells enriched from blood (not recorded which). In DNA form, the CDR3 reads TGTGCCAGTAGTATTTTGAGGGCGAGTCGCACCGGGGAGCTGTTTTTT. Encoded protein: CASSILRASRTGELFF.